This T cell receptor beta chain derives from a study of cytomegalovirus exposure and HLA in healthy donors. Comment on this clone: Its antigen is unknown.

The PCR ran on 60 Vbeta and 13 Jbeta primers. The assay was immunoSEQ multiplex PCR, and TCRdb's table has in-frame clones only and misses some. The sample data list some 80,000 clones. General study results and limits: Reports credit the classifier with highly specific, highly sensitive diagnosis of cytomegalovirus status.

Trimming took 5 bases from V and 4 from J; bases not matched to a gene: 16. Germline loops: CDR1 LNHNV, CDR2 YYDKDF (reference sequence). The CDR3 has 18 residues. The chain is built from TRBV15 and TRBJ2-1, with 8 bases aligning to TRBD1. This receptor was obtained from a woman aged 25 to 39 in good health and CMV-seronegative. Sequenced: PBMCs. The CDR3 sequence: CATSPIRGTGSKYNEQFF. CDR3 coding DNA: TGTGCCACCAGCCCCATCAGGGGGACAGGTTCGAAATACAATGAGCAGTTCTTC.